This T cell receptor (beta chain) was profiled in a study of blood T cell repertoires in COVID-19 (dated by TCRdb to the early 2020s). At the level of the whole study: The collaborator samples originated in the United States, Italy and Spain and spanned the acute and convalescent phases of COVID-19. Where available, HLA class I and class II types were taken from metadata supplied by the sample provider and were not determined by assay-based typing. Nearly every sample came with metadata listing a de-identified subject ID, COVID-19 status, age in years and sex. The repertoires were made available in a free public database intended to serve as a resource for research on the immune response to SARS-CoV-2. Samples were obtained from the ongoing ImmuneRACE study (first 160 participants) and from 950 to 1,500 subjects provided by 6 global collaborators. The material from the prospective study consisted of cDNA or gDNA derived from T cells, B-cell-depleted T cells, or PBMCs. Subjects who had been exposed to COVID-19, were actively infected with it, or had recovered from it provided the deeply sampled blood TCRbeta repertoires that made up the dataset. The paper's findings and limits, for the study overall: The amount of clinical and demographic metadata varied by source and participant and was provided uncurated.

CDR1 MDHEN and CDR2 SYDVKM are derived from the germline V gene. The CDR3 has 13 amino acids, counting the end cysteine and phenylalanine. Only the CDR3 part of the read is kept: 39 bases, read in frame from the first base. Deletion took 3 bases off V and 2 bases off J, with a span of 7 bases between the germline ends. About this clone: Its antigen remains unidentified. Qualities for individual bases were not recorded, and no much larger clone is one base off.

At one collaborating source in Seattle, patients were enrolled during active infection and were followed longitudinally through the course of disease. The collaborating institutions used their own protocols to collect whole blood in K2EDTA tubes. For TCRbeta analysis, collaborator samples were shipped as frozen whole blood, as isolated PBMCs, or as DNA extracted from either sample type. TCRbeta CDR3 regions were amplified from genomic DNA using the immunoSEQ Assay, a bias-controlled multiplex PCR. The paper's data handling went like this. The number of nucleated cells in each sample was estimated from the amplification of reference gene primers within the assay. To quantify the absolute abundance of each unique TCRbeta CDR3 rearrangement, sequence reads were collapsed and filtered. For each sample, productive Simpson clonality was calculated as the square root of Simpson's diversity index over productive rearrangements. TCRdb took over this immuneACCESS table, retaining in-frame rearrangements with V and J assigned. Such tables are incomplete; in checked studies, under half of the missing clones stem from an unresolved V gene, and the remainder is unexplained. The V and J calls and clone size come from that table; D and trimming were worked out from the DNA. This sample comprises 150,000 to 200,000 clones, roughly 80% of them detected only once. Roughly 5.6% of the sample is taken by the ten largest.

The TCR comes from a woman between 40 and 55 years old with COVID-19, enrolled during active disease. Input material: peripheral blood. This receptor chain uses TRBV28 and TRBJ1-2; the D gene cannot be named for sure. Read as DNA, the sequence is TGTGCCAGCAGTTTCTCACGGAACTATGGCTACACCTTC. It translates as CASSFSRNYGYTF.